These T cell receptor beta chains were read from a single sample in a study of blood T cell repertoires in COVID-19. The assay was immunoSEQ multiplex PCR, and TCRdb's table has in-frame clones only and misses some. Of 200,000 to 250,000 clones detected, over 65% appear once; the ten largest clones hold around 3.4%. The sequencing input was PBMCs or T cells enriched from blood (not recorded which). These receptors originate from a woman aged 60 to 75 who had recovered from COVID-19. The CDR3 runs from the conserved cysteine through the conserved F or W. Each record gives: J gene, V gene, clone size, D gene, CDR3 protein, CDR3 DNA. A D gene is named only where the DNA matches it firmly. Some rows mark clone size as missing; the rest say once, few, many or name a class of expanded clone.

J gene: TRBJ2-2; V gene: TRBV19; clone size: .; D gene: TRBD1; CDR3 protein: CASSILTGETGELFF; CDR3 DNA: TGTGCCAGTAGCATCCTTACAGGGGAGACCGGGGAGCTGTTTTTT
J gene: TRBJ1-1; V gene: TRBV3-1/TRBV3-2; clone size: .; D gene: TRBD1; CDR3 protein: CASSLGQGANPNTEAFF; CDR3 DNA: TGTGCCAGCAGTCTTGGACAGGGGGCGAACCCGAACACTGAAGCTTTCTTT
J gene: TRBJ2-3; V gene: TRBV23-1; clone size: .; D gene: .; CDR3 protein: CASSQSGPLRDTQYF; CDR3 DNA: TGCGCCAGCAGTCAATCGGGGCCCCTTCGTGATACGCAGTATTTT
J gene: TRBJ2-2; V gene: TRBV19; clone size: .; D gene: TRBD2; CDR3 protein: CASSLGLAEAGELFF; CDR3 DNA: TGTGCCAGTAGTTTAGGACTAGCGGAGGCCGGGGAGCTGTTTTTT
J gene: TRBJ1-2; V gene: TRBV19; clone size: .; D gene: .; CDR3 protein: CASSILDTVRRNYGYTF; CDR3 DNA: TGTGCCAGTAGTATATTGGACACAGTACGCCGCAACTATGGCTACACCTTC
J gene: TRBJ2-7; V gene: TRBV9; clone size: .; D gene: TRBD1; CDR3 protein: CASSRRTGHYEQYF; CDR3 DNA: TGTGCCAGCAGCAGACGGACAGGACACTACGAGCAGTACTTC
J gene: TRBJ2-7; V gene: TRBV5-6; clone size: .; D gene: TRBD2; CDR3 protein: CASSGRDPLSHEQYF; CDR3 DNA: TGTGCCAGCAGCGGGAGGGACCCACTTAGCCACGAGCAGTACTTC
J gene: TRBJ2-1; V gene: TRBV11-2; clone size: .; D gene: TRBD1; CDR3 protein: CASSETGGIGLEQFF; CDR3 DNA: TGTGCCAGCAGCGAGACAGGGGGCATAGGACTTGAGCAGTTCTTC
J gene: TRBJ1-5; V gene: TRBV7-2; clone size: .; D gene: .; CDR3 protein: CASSFSGSRNGQPQHF; CDR3 DNA: TGTGCCAGCAGCTTCTCCGGGTCTAGGAATGGACAGCCCCAGCATTTT
J gene: TRBJ1-2; V gene: TRBV10-1; clone size: .; D gene: TRBD1; CDR3 protein: CASSDGQGSYGYTF; CDR3 DNA: TGCGCCAGCAGTGACGGACAGGGGAGCTATGGCTACACCTTC
J gene: TRBJ1-6; V gene: TRBV7-2; clone size: .; D gene: .; CDR3 protein: CASSSQGYLNSPLHF; CDR3 DNA: TGTGCCAGCAGCTCGCAGGGATACCTAAATTCACCCCTCCACTTT
J gene: TRBJ2-1; V gene: TRBV29-1; clone size: .; D gene: TRBD2; CDR3 protein: CSARLAGGIGNEQFF; CDR3 DNA: TGCAGCGCCCGACTAGCGGGAGGGATCGGCAATGAGCAGTTCTTC
J gene: TRBJ2-7; V gene: TRBV3-1/TRBV3-2; clone size: many; D gene: .; CDR3 protein: CASSQAGSSYEQYF; CDR3 DNA: TGTGCCAGCAGCCAAGCGGGGTCCTCCTACGAGCAGTACTTC
J gene: TRBJ1-1; V gene: TRBV10-3; clone size: once; D gene: TRBD1; CDR3 protein: CAISVRGLNTEAFF; CDR3 DNA: TGTGCCATCAGTGTCAGGGGGCTGAACACTGAAGCTTTCTTT
J gene: TRBJ2-1; V gene: TRBV24-1; clone size: .; D gene: .; CDR3 protein: CATSERTGDEQFF; CDR3 DNA: TGTGCCACCAGTGAGCGGACTGGGGATGAGCAGTTCTTC
J gene: TRBJ1-2; V gene: TRBV25-1; clone size: .; D gene: TRBD1; CDR3 protein: CASSRTGKYVGYTF; CDR3 DNA: TGTGCCAGCTCCCGGACAGGGAAGTATGTTGGCTACACCTTC
J gene: TRBJ2-5; V gene: TRBV29-1; clone size: .; D gene: TRBD1; CDR3 protein: CSVNRGLGETQYF; CDR3 DNA: TGCAGCGTTAACAGGGGGCTAGGGGAGACCCAGTACTTC
J gene: TRBJ1-5; V gene: TRBV7-9; clone size: .; D gene: .; CDR3 protein: CASSRPGGNQPQHF; CDR3 DNA: TGTGCCAGCAGCCGCCCTGGGGGGAATCAGCCCCAGCATTTT
J gene: TRBJ2-2; V gene: TRBV3-1/TRBV3-2; clone size: few; D gene: TRBD1; CDR3 protein: CASSHTGTVNAGELFF; CDR3 DNA: TGTGCCAGCAGCCATACCGGGACAGTCAACGCCGGGGAGCTGTTTTTT
J gene: TRBJ1-1; V gene: TRBV20-1; clone size: .; D gene: .; CDR3 protein: CSARPGLGAFF; CDR3 DNA: TGCAGTGCCCGACCGGGACTTGGGGCTTTCTTT
J gene: TRBJ2-5; V gene: TRBV19; clone size: .; D gene: TRBD1; CDR3 protein: CASSIQGAKGETQYF; CDR3 DNA: TGTGCCAGTAGTATTCAGGGGGCGAAGGGAGAGACCCAGTACTTC
J gene: TRBJ1-1; V gene: TRBV10-3; clone size: once; D gene: .; CDR3 protein: CAITVQVNTEAFF; CDR3 DNA: TGTGCCATCACCGTACAGGTAAACACTGAAGCTTTCTTT
J gene: TRBJ1-2; V gene: TRBV5-4; clone size: .; D gene: .; CDR3 protein: CASSPGSRGYGYTF; CDR3 DNA: TGTGCCAGCAGCCCCGGGTCGCGTGGCTATGGCTACACCTTC
J gene: TRBJ1-2; V gene: TRBV6-2/TRBV6-3; clone size: .; D gene: TRBD1; CDR3 protein: CASSPTGQGAGGYTF; CDR3 DNA: TGTGCCAGCAGCCCCACGGGACAGGGGGCGGGTGGCTACACCTTC
J gene: TRBJ2-7; V gene: TRBV13; clone size: .; D gene: TRBD1; CDR3 protein: CASSLGLRDRGSEQYF; CDR3 DNA: TGTGCCAGCAGCTTAGGCCTCCGGGACAGGGGTTCCGAGCAGTACTTC
J gene: TRBJ1-2; V gene: TRBV11-3; clone size: .; D gene: .; CDR3 protein: CASSSNRALANYGYTF; CDR3 DNA: TGTGCCAGCAGTTCAAACAGGGCCCTAGCTAACTATGGCTACACCTTC
J gene: TRBJ1-1; V gene: TRBV7-9; clone size: .; D gene: .; CDR3 protein: CASSLGLSNTEAFF; CDR3 DNA: TGTGCCAGCAGCTTAGGACTTTCAAACACTGAAGCTTTCTTT
J gene: TRBJ1-1; V gene: TRBV7-9; clone size: .; D gene: .; CDR3 protein: CASSLSGMNTEAFF; CDR3 DNA: TGTGCCAGCAGCTTATCAGGTATGAACACTGAAGCTTTCTTT
J gene: TRBJ2-3; V gene: TRBV19; clone size: .; D gene: TRBD2; CDR3 protein: CASSPETSLADTQYF; CDR3 DNA: TGTGCCAGTAGTCCCGAGACTAGCTTAGCAGATACGCAGTATTTT